This TCR beta chain derives from a study of shared clonotypes between healthy human individuals. Study findings and constraints: Rarefaction analysis demonstrated incomplete sorted-subset sequencing notwithstanding large depth. Sample collection involved blood only; tissue repertoires are likely different.

Comments on this clone: Its antigen is not known.

The protocol was immunoSEQ multiplex PCR, while the TCRdb copy is restricted to in-frame clones and leaves out a portion. This sample yields 1,400,000 or so clones, of which 97% to 99% are seen a single time; about 0.35% belongs to the top ten. Germline V gives CDR1 KGHSH, CDR2 LQKENI. V lost 3 bases to trimming and J lost 2 bases, with 9 bases between them. CDR3 size: 14 residues. Naive CD4+ cells were CD45RA-selected; the remaining cells were memory. The clonotype comes from a man aged 25-45 years in good health. The sequenced sample was naive CD4+ T cells sorted from blood. This sample's subset: CD45RA+ positively selected. V and J are TRBV18 and TRBJ2-3; D not resolved. DNA for the CDR3: TGTGCCAGCTCACCCCGCTCGCTCACAGATACGCAGTATTTT. The encoded protein is CASSPRSLTDTQYF.